The rows below give T cell receptor beta chains drawn from one sample of a study of siplizumab effects on memory and regulatory T cells. The protocol was immunoSEQ multiplex PCR, while the TCRdb copy is restricted to in-frame clones and leaves out a portion. The sample lists 90,000 to 95,000 clones; approximately 93% were seen once. The sequenced sample was CD8+ T cells sorted from blood. The receptor set was obtained from a human donor in good health. The CDR3 runs from the conserved cysteine through the conserved F or W. The D gene is left open where the match is weak. Expanded clones get a size class; other rows say once, few or many, or leave the size out.

abundance: -
d_gene: -
v_gene: TRBV6-6
j_gene: TRBJ2-1
CDR3aa: CASSPAPRGRANEQFF
CDR3nt: TGTGCCAGCAGTCCCGCCCCGCGTGGTAGGGCCAATGAGCAGTTCTTC

abundance: -
d_gene: TRBD1
v_gene: TRBV6-4
j_gene: TRBJ1-1
CDR3aa: CASSDTAGGDTEAFF
CDR3nt: TGTGCCAGCAGTGACACTGCAGGGGGTGACACTGAAGCTTTCTTT

abundance: -
d_gene: -
v_gene: TRBV7-9
j_gene: TRBJ2-3
CDR3aa: CASSLRRVGTDTQYF
CDR3nt: TGTGCCAGCAGCCTGCGTAGGGTGGGCACAGATACGCAGTATTTT

abundance: -
d_gene: -
v_gene: TRBV9
j_gene: TRBJ1-1
CDR3aa: CASSQERGTEAFF
CDR3nt: TGTGCCAGCAGCCAAGAAAGGGGCACTGAAGCTTTCTTT

abundance: -
d_gene: -
v_gene: TRBV5-5
j_gene: TRBJ1-1
CDR3aa: CASSFGWTDTEAFF
CDR3nt: TGTGCCAGCAGCTTCGGGTGGACCGACACTGAAGCTTTCTTT

abundance: -
d_gene: -
v_gene: TRBV4-3
j_gene: TRBJ1-1
CDR3aa: CASSHSGEAFF
CDR3nt: TGCGCCAGCAGCCACAGCGGTGAAGCTTTCTTT

abundance: -
d_gene: -
v_gene: TRBV7-9
j_gene: TRBJ1-6
CDR3aa: CASSPSTDNSPLHF
CDR3nt: TGTGCCAGCAGCCCCTCGACGGACAATTCACCCCTCCACTTT

abundance: -
d_gene: -
v_gene: TRBV6-1
j_gene: TRBJ2-2
CDR3aa: CASSEAQWTMNTGELFF
CDR3nt: TGTGCCAGCAGTGAAGCGCAATGGACCATGAACACCGGGGAGCTGTTTTTT

abundance: -
d_gene: -
v_gene: TRBV5-4
j_gene: TRBJ1-3
CDR3aa: CASSFRGGGNTIYF
CDR3nt: TGTGCCAGCAGCTTTCGGGGTGGAGGAAACACCATATATTTT

abundance: -
d_gene: TRBD1
v_gene: TRBV27
j_gene: TRBJ1-2
CDR3aa: CAGKPGQGYGYTF
CDR3nt: TGTGCCGGCAAACCGGGACAGGGGTATGGCTACACCTTC

abundance: -
d_gene: TRBD1
v_gene: TRBV2
j_gene: TRBJ1-2
CDR3aa: CASSEANPGTDYGYTF
CDR3nt: TGTGCCAGCAGTGAAGCAAATCCCGGGACAGACTATGGCTACACCTTC

abundance: -
d_gene: TRBD1
v_gene: TRBV5-8
j_gene: TRBJ1-5
CDR3aa: CASSLEGDRSLSNQPQHF
CDR3nt: TGTGCCAGCAGCTTGGAGGGGGACAGAAGTCTGAGCAATCAGCCCCAGCATTTT

abundance: -
d_gene: -
v_gene: TRBV4-1
j_gene: TRBJ2-6
CDR3aa: CASSQDQVAAYSGANVLTF
CDR3nt: TGCGCCAGCAGCCAAGATCAAGTAGCCGCTTACTCTGGGGCCAACGTCCTGACTTTC

abundance: once
d_gene: TRBD1
v_gene: TRBV29-1
j_gene: TRBJ2-1
CDR3aa: CSVENPDRGDFNEQFF
CDR3nt: TGCAGCGTTGAAAACCCGGACAGGGGCGATTTCAATGAGCAGTTCTTC

abundance: -
d_gene: -
v_gene: TRBV6-5
j_gene: TRBJ1-1
CDR3aa: CASSSRKGNTEAFF
CDR3nt: TGTGCCAGCAGTTCCCGGAAGGGTAACACTGAAGCTTTCTTT

abundance: -
d_gene: -
v_gene: TRBV5-5
j_gene: TRBJ1-2
CDR3aa: CASSLGYGPNYGYTF
CDR3nt: TGTGCCAGCAGCTTGGGTTACGGGCCAAACTATGGCTACACCTTC

abundance: -
d_gene: TRBD1
v_gene: TRBV4-3
j_gene: TRBJ1-3
CDR3aa: CASSQYRTGGPGNTIYF
CDR3nt: TGCGCCAGCAGCCAATACCGGACAGGGGGCCCTGGAAACACCATATATTTT

abundance: -
d_gene: TRBD1
v_gene: TRBV6-5
j_gene: TRBJ2-5
CDR3aa: CATSTTGTGETQYF
CDR3nt: TGTGCCACCTCGACGACAGGGACGGGGGAGACCCAGTACTTC

abundance: -
d_gene: -
v_gene: TRBV5-1
j_gene: TRBJ1-3
CDR3aa: CASSAVGALGRATGNTIYF
CDR3nt: TGCGCCAGCAGCGCTGTGGGGGCCTTGGGTCGGGCGACTGGAAACACCATATATTTT

abundance: -
d_gene: TRBD1
v_gene: TRBV7-9
j_gene: TRBJ2-7
CDR3aa: CASSPRDRTYEQYF
CDR3nt: TGTGCCAGCAGCCCGCGGGACAGGACCTACGAGCAGTACTTC

abundance: -
d_gene: -
v_gene: TRBV25-1
j_gene: TRBJ1-2
CDR3aa: CASSEFDRQGDYGYTF
CDR3nt: TGTGCCAGCAGTGAATTTGACCGGCAGGGTGACTATGGCTACACCTTC

abundance: -
d_gene: TRBD1
v_gene: TRBV6-5
j_gene: TRBJ2-7
CDR3aa: CASSLGTGIEQYF
CDR3nt: TGTGCCAGCAGTCTAGGGACAGGTATTGAGCAGTACTTC

abundance: -
d_gene: TRBD2
v_gene: TRBV27
j_gene: TRBJ2-7
CDR3aa: CASSFTAGGYEQYF
CDR3nt: TGTGCCAGCAGTTTTACTGCGGGAGGTTACGAGCAGTACTTC

abundance: -
d_gene: TRBD1
v_gene: TRBV13
j_gene: TRBJ2-7
CDR3aa: CASSEGQGSYEQYF
CDR3nt: TGTGCCAGCAGCGAGGGACAGGGGAGCTACGAGCAGTACTTC

abundance: -
d_gene: -
v_gene: TRBV6-5
j_gene: TRBJ1-6
CDR3aa: CASIPVGDRNSPLHF
CDR3nt: TGTGCCAGCATCCCCGTCGGGGATCGGAATTCACCCCTCCACTTT

abundance: -
d_gene: TRBD1
v_gene: TRBV5-1
j_gene: TRBJ2-7
CDR3aa: CASSLGQGADEQYF
CDR3nt: TGCGCCAGCAGCCTGGGACAGGGGGCCGACGAGCAGTACTTC

abundance: -
d_gene: -
v_gene: TRBV7-8
j_gene: TRBJ1-1
CDR3aa: CASSLDTRVNTEAFF
CDR3nt: TGTGCCAGCAGCTTAGATACCCGGGTGAACACTGAAGCTTTCTTT

abundance: once
d_gene: TRBD1
v_gene: TRBV13
j_gene: TRBJ1-2
CDR3aa: CASSSTGGSFGYTF
CDR3nt: TGTGCCAGCAGCTCGACAGGGGGGTCTTTTGGCTACACCTTC

abundance: -
d_gene: -
v_gene: TRBV19
j_gene: TRBJ2-7
CDR3aa: CASSLDGYEQYF
CDR3nt: TGTGCCAGTAGCCTGGACGGCTACGAGCAGTACTTC

abundance: -
d_gene: -
v_gene: TRBV30
j_gene: TRBJ2-3
CDR3aa: CAWSAKGSSTDTQYF
CDR3nt: TGTGCCTGGAGCGCCAAAGGGTCGAGCACAGATACGCAGTATTTT

abundance: -
d_gene: -
v_gene: TRBV18
j_gene: TRBJ2-7
CDR3aa: CASSLPDSYEQYF
CDR3nt: TGTGCCAGCTCACTACCGGACTCCTACGAGCAGTACTTC

abundance: -
d_gene: -
v_gene: TRBV4-1
j_gene: TRBJ2-3
CDR3aa: CASSQEFSGATDTQYF
CDR3nt: TGCGCCAGCAGCCAAGAGTTTAGCGGAGCCACAGATACGCAGTATTTT

abundance: -
d_gene: TRBD2
v_gene: TRBV27
j_gene: TRBJ2-7
CDR3aa: CASRLTSGREQYF
CDR3nt: TGTGCCAGCAGACTGACTAGCGGGAGAGAGCAGTACTTC

abundance: -
d_gene: -
v_gene: TRBV5-1
j_gene: TRBJ2-5
CDR3aa: CASSLERAGTQETQYF
CDR3nt: TGCGCCAGCAGCTTGGAGCGGGCAGGGACCCAAGAGACCCAGTACTTC

abundance: -
d_gene: -
v_gene: TRBV4-1
j_gene: TRBJ1-2
CDR3aa: CASSQEPGRPNYGYTF
CDR3nt: TGCGCCAGCAGCCAGGAACCAGGGCGACCTAACTATGGCTACACCTTC

abundance: -
d_gene: -
v_gene: TRBV7-9
j_gene: TRBJ1-1
CDR3aa: CASSSYTLNTEAFF
CDR3nt: TGTGCCAGCAGCTCGTATACTCTCAACACTGAAGCTTTCTTT

abundance: -
d_gene: -
v_gene: TRBV2
j_gene: TRBJ2-5
CDR3aa: CASSEGRIQETQYF
CDR3nt: TGTGCCAGCAGTGAAGGTCGTATCCAAGAGACCCAGTACTTC

abundance: once
d_gene: -
v_gene: TRBV11-1
j_gene: TRBJ2-1
CDR3aa: CASSFYITPSYNEQFF
CDR3nt: TGTGCCAGCAGCTTTTACATTACGCCCTCCTACAATGAGCAGTTCTTC

abundance: -
d_gene: -
v_gene: TRBV10-3
j_gene: TRBJ2-2
CDR3aa: CATRAGELFF
CDR3nt: TGTGCCACCAGGGCCGGGGAGCTGTTTTTT

abundance: once
d_gene: TRBD1
v_gene: TRBV19
j_gene: TRBJ2-7
CDR3aa: CASSEGADAYEQYF
CDR3nt: TGTGCCAGTAGCGAGGGGGCTGACGCCTACGAGCAGTACTTC

abundance: -
d_gene: -
v_gene: TRBV11-1
j_gene: TRBJ2-6
CDR3aa: CASSTTVFSGANVLTF
CDR3nt: TGTGCCAGCAGCACGACAGTATTCTCTGGGGCCAACGTCCTGACTTTC

abundance: -
d_gene: -
v_gene: TRBV5-1
j_gene: TRBJ2-3
CDR3aa: CASSLEGTDTQYF
CDR3nt: TGCGCCAGCAGCTTGGAAGGCACAGATACGCAGTATTTT

abundance: -
d_gene: -
v_gene: TRBV7-8
j_gene: TRBJ1-1
CDR3aa: CASSLDLASMNTEAFF
CDR3nt: TGTGCCAGCAGCTTAGATTTGGCCAGTATGAACACTGAAGCTTTCTTT

abundance: few
d_gene: TRBD2
v_gene: TRBV27
j_gene: TRBJ2-2
CDR3aa: CASSPIGTSGTGELFF
CDR3nt: TGTGCCAGCAGTCCTATAGGGACTAGCGGCACCGGGGAGCTGTTTTTT

abundance: -
d_gene: -
v_gene: TRBV14
j_gene: TRBJ2-5
CDR3aa: CASSQAGAEIYRQETQYF
CDR3nt: TGTGCCAGCAGCCAAGCGGGTGCGGAGATATACCGTCAAGAGACCCAGTACTTC

abundance: -
d_gene: TRBD1
v_gene: TRBV4-1
j_gene: TRBJ2-7
CDR3aa: CASSQDMVVWDRVLEQYF
CDR3nt: TGCGCCAGCAGCCAAGATATGGTGGTATGGGACAGGGTTTTAGAGCAGTACTTC

abundance: -
d_gene: TRBD1
v_gene: TRBV5-5
j_gene: TRBJ2-7
CDR3aa: CASSPDPGTGGFEQYF
CDR3nt: TGTGCCAGCAGCCCCGACCCCGGGACAGGGGGCTTCGAGCAGTACTTC

abundance: -
d_gene: TRBD2
v_gene: TRBV6-6
j_gene: TRBJ2-1
CDR3aa: CASSLLAGDNEQFF
CDR3nt: TGTGCCAGCAGTTTGCTAGCGGGGGACAATGAGCAGTTCTTC

abundance: -
d_gene: -
v_gene: TRBV4-1
j_gene: TRBJ1-2
CDR3aa: CASSQEPDRNYGYTF
CDR3nt: TGCGCCAGCAGCCAAGAACCGGACCGTAACTATGGCTACACCTTC

abundance: -
d_gene: -
v_gene: TRBV13
j_gene: TRBJ2-7
CDR3aa: CASSFTRAHEQYF
CDR3nt: TGTGCCAGCAGCTTTACCCGGGCCCACGAGCAGTACTTC

abundance: -
d_gene: TRBD1
v_gene: TRBV11-3
j_gene: TRBJ2-2
CDR3aa: CASSSRTGPDAGELFF
CDR3nt: TGTGCCAGCAGCTCCCGGACAGGGCCGGACGCCGGGGAGCTGTTTTTT

abundance: -
d_gene: -
v_gene: TRBV27
j_gene: TRBJ2-7
CDR3aa: CASSMDGDYEQYF
CDR3nt: TGTGCCAGCAGTATGGACGGAGATTACGAGCAGTACTTC

abundance: -
d_gene: -
v_gene: TRBV7-3
j_gene: TRBJ2-1
CDR3aa: CASSPRGIYNEQFF
CDR3nt: TGTGCCAGCAGCCCACGGGGGATCTACAATGAGCAGTTCTTC

abundance: -
d_gene: -
v_gene: TRBV4-1
j_gene: TRBJ1-3
CDR3aa: CASSPPGDTIYF
CDR3nt: TGCGCCAGCAGTCCTCCGGGGGACACCATATATTTT

abundance: few
d_gene: TRBD1
v_gene: TRBV2
j_gene: TRBJ1-5
CDR3aa: CASSESGGNQPQHF
CDR3nt: TGTGCCAGCAGTGAGTCAGGGGGTAATCAGCCCCAGCATTTT

abundance: -
d_gene: TRBD2
v_gene: TRBV18
j_gene: TRBJ2-7
CDR3aa: CASSPPGGSSYEQYF
CDR3nt: TGTGCCAGCTCACCACCGGGGGGGAGCTCCTACGAGCAGTACTTC

abundance: -
d_gene: -
v_gene: TRBV7-9
j_gene: TRBJ2-1
CDR3aa: CASSYNEQFF
CDR3nt: TGTGCCAGCAGCTACAATGAGCAGTTCTTC

abundance: -
d_gene: -
v_gene: TRBV11-2
j_gene: TRBJ2-7
CDR3aa: CASSFQTPSYEQYF
CDR3nt: TGTGCCAGCAGCTTCCAGACTCCTTCCTACGAGCAGTACTTC

abundance: -
d_gene: -
v_gene: TRBV5-1
j_gene: TRBJ2-7
CDR3aa: CASSLAGPDEQYF
CDR3nt: TGCGCCAGCAGCTTGGCAGGGCCCGACGAGCAGTACTTC